This T cell receptor beta chain was sequenced for a study of T-cell reconstitution after alpha-beta-depleted transplantation in children. Whole-study results and caveats: When one year had passed after transplant, most T-cell counts and diversity came from newly produced T cells.

On this clonotype itself: What it binds is not known.

The length of the CDR3 is 12 residues. Deletions cut 5 bases from V and 4 bases from J, with 10 bases between. Germline values: CDR1 DFQATT, CDR2 SNEGSKA (reference sequence). Unique molecular identifiers were built into the TCRbeta library. TCRdb recomputed calls from the PCR reads with MiXCR, one row per CDR3 protein. The table shows more than 400,000 distinct CDR3 sequences, with around two fifths occurring only once. The chain links TRBV20-1 to TRBJ2-3, with D perhaps matching TRBD2 (6 bases). This clonotype was sampled from a girl aged 2-10 years with aplastic anemia, due to receive a stem cell transplant. Sequenced here: PBMCs, sampled before TCRalphabeta/CD19-depleted stem cell transplant. CDR3 sequence reads: CSASIAADTQYF. CDR3 nucleotides: TGCAGTGCTTCTATAGCGGCAGATACGCAGTATTTT.